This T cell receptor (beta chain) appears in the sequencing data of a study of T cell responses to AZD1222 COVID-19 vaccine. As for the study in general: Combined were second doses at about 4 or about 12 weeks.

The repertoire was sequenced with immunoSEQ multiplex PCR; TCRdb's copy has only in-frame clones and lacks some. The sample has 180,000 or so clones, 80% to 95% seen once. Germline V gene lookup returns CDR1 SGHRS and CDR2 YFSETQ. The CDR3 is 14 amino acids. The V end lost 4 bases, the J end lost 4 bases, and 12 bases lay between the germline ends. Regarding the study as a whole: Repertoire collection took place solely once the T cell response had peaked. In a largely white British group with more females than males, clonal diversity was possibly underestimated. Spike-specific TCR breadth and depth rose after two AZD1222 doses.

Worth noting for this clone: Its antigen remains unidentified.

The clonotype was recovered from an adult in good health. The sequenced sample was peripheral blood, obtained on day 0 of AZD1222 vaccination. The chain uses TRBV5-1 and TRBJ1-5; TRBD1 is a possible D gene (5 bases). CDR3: CASSAGLENQPQHF. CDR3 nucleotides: TGCGCCAGCAGCGCGGGACTCGAGAATCAGCCCCAGCATTTT.